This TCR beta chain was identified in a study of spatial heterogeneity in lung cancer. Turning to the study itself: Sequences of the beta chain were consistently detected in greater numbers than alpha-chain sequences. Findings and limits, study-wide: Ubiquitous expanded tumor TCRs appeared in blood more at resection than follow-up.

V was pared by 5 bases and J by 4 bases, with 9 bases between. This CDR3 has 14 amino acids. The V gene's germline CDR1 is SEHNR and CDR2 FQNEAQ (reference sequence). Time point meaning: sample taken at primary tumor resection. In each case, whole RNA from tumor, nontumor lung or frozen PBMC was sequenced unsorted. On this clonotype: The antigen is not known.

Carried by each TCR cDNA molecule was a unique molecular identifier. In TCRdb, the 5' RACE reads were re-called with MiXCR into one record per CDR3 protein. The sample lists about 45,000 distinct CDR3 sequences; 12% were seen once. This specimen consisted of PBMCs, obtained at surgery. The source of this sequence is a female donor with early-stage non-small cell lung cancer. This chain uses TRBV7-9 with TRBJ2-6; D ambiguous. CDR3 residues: CASSLVRGANVLTF. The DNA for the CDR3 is TGTGCCAGCAGCCTGGTAAGAGGGGCCAACGTCCTGACTTTC.